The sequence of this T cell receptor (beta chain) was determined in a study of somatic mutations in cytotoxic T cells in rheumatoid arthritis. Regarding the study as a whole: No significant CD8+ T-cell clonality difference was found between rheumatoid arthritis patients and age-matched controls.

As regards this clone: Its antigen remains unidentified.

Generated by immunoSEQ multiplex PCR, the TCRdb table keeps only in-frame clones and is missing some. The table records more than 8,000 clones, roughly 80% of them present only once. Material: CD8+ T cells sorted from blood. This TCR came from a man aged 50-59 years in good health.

CDR3 loop: CASRPPGSWPVAEAFF. CDR3 DNA: TGTGCCAGCAGACCCCCAGGCAGCTGGCCAGTCGCTGAAGCTTTCTTT. The chain employs TRBV25-1 and TRBJ1-1; no firm D call. CDR1 MGHDK and CDR2 SYGVNS come from the germline V gene. This CDR3 contains 16 residues. With 6 bases removed from V and 6 bases from J, the gap between germline ends came to 23 bases. The full variable domain, its missing parts supplied by reference TRBV25-1 and TRBJ1-1, is EADIYQTPRYLVIGTGKKITLECSQTMGHDKMYWYQQDPGMELHLIHYSYGVNSTEKGDLSSESTVSRIRTEHFPLTLESARPSHTSQYLCASRPPGSWPVAEAFFGQGTRLTVV.